This TCR beta chain was identified during a study of blood T cells in healthy people across ages. Overall study results and limits: Per million T cells, TCR beta diversity dropped about linearly as age rose. Both higher diversity and more naive CD4+ cells marked long-lived donors when set against aged donors.

Each donor's blood draw was 8.5 to 10 milliliters of peripheral blood. The CDR3 covers 13 residues. V lost 7 bases and J 5 bases, leaving 12 bases between the germline ends. CDR1 is MNHNY, CDR2 SVGAGI, per germline (reference sequence). Next came a second PCR, run for about 6 to 12 cycles, which used a sample-barcoded 5' primer along with a J-beta primer mix. TCRdb re-called the 5' RACE reads with MiXCR, one entry per CDR3 protein. This sample has 1.5 million to 2 million distinct CDR3 sequences, with about 32% found just once. There are a few counts of this clonotype. Its antigen is unidentified. J is TRBJ2-1 and V is TRBV6-6; D gene ambiguous. This receptor was obtained from a woman aged 25 to 39 in good health. Sequencing input: blood. The CDR3 is CASTPRLHNEQFF. The CDR3 DNA follows: TGTGCCAGCACCCCGAGACTTCACAATGAGCAGTTCTTC.